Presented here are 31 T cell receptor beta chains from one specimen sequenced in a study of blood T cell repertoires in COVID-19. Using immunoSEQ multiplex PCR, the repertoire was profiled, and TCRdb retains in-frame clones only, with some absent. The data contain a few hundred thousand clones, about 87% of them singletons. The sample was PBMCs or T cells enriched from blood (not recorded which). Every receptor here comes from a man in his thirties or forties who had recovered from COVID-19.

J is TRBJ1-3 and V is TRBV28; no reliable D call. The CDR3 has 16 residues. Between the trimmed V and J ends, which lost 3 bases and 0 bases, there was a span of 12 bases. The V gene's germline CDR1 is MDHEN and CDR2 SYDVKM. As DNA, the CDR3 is TGTGCCAGCAGTTTTCTGGCCTCCCGCTCTGGAAACACCATATATTTT. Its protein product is CASSFLASRSGNTIYF.

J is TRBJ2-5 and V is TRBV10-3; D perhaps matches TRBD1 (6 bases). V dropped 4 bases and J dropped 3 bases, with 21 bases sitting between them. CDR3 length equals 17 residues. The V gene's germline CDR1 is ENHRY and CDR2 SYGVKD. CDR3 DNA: TGTGCCATCAGTGGAATTGGAGCCGGGACACGTAAAGAGACCCAGTACTTC. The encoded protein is CAISGIGAGTRKETQYF.

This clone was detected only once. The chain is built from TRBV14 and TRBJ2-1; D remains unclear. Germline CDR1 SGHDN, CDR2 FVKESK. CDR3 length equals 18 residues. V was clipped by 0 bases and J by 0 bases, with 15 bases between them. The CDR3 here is CASSQDNSRTSSYNEQFF. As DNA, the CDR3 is TGTGCCAGCAGCCAAGATAACAGTCGAACCTCCTCCTACAATGAGCAGTTCTTC.

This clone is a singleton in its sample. The CDR3 here is CASTRDRVNTGELFF. As DNA, the CDR3 is TGTGCCAGCACCAGGGACAGGGTTAACACCGGGGAGCTGTTTTTT. This chain links TRBV2 with TRBJ2-2; 9 nucleotides align to TRBD1. The germline V gene has CDR1 SNHLY and CDR2 FYNNEI. With V trimmed by 7 bases and J by 2 bases, 5 bases remained unmatched. The CDR3 is 15 residues long.

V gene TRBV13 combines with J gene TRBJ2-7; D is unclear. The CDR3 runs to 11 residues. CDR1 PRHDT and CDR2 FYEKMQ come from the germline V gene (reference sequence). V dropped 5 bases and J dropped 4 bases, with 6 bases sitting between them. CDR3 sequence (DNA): TGTGCCAGCAGCGGGCTTTACGAGCAGTACTTC. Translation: CASSGLYEQYF.

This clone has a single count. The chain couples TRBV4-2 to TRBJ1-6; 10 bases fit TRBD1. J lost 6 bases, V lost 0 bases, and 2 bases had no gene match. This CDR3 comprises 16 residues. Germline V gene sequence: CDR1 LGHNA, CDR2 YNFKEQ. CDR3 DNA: TGTGCCAGCAGCCAAGAAGACAGGGGGCTTAATTCACCCCTCCACTTT. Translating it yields CASSQEDRGLNSPLHF.

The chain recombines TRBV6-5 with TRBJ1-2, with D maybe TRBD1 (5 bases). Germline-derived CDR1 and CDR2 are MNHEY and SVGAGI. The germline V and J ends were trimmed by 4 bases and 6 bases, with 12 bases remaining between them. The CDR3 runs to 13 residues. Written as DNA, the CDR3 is TGTGCCAGCAGTTTAGGCAGGGTCGATGGCTACACCTTC. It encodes CASSLGRVDGYTF.

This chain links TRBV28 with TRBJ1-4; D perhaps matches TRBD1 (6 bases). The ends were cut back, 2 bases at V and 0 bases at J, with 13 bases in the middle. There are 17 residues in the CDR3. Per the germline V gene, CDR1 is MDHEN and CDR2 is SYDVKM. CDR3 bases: TGTGCCAGCAGTTTACGGCAGGGGAGGGCAACTAATGAAAAACTGTTTTTT. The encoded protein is CASSLRQGRATNEKLFF.

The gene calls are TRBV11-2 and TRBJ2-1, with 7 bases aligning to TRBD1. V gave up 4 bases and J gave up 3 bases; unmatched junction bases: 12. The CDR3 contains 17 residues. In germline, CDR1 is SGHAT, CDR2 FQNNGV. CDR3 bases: TGTGCCAGCAGCTCCTTTCCTGACAGGGATGACTACAATGAGCAGTTCTTC. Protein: CASSSFPDRDDYNEQFF.

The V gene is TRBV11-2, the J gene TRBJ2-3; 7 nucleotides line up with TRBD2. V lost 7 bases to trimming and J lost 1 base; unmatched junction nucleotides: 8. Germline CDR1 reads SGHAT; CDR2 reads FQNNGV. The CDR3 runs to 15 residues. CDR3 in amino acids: CASTSAGQGTDTQYF. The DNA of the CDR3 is TGTGCCAGCACCTCAGCGGGGCAGGGCACAGATACGCAGTATTTT. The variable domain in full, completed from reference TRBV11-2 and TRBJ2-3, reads EAGVAQSPRYKIIEKRQSVAFWCNPISGHATLYWYQQILGQGPKLLIQFQNNGVVDDSQLPKDRFSAERLKGVDSTLKIQPAKLEDSAVYLCASTSAGQGTDTQYFGPGTRLTVL.

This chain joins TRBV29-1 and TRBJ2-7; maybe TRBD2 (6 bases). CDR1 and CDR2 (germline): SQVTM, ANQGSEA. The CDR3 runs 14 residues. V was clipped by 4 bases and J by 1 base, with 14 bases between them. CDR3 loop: CSVVGTDNSYEQYF. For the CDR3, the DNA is TGCAGCGTTGTAGGGACTGACAATTCCTACGAGCAGTACTTC.

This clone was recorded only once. The CDR3 DNA reads as TGTGCCAGCAGCCCCATAGTAGCCCAACCCTTTAACTATGGCTACACCTTC. This codes for CASSPIVAQPFNYGYTF. The gene calls are TRBV7-9 and TRBJ1-2, with no clear D. The V gene's germline CDR1 is SEHNR and CDR2 FQNEAQ (reference sequence). Trimming removed 5 bases at V and 1 base at J, with 20 bases between. The CDR3 runs to 17 residues.

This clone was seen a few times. The CDR3 spells CAWSDHRGGNQPQHF. As DNA, the CDR3 is TGTGCCTGGAGTGACCACAGGGGTGGCAATCAGCCCCAGCATTTT. The chain recombines TRBV30 with TRBJ1-5; 7 bases line up with TRBD1. V trimming: 1 base; J trimming: 2 bases; junction bases outside the gene matches: 5. CDR1 GTSNPN and CDR2 SVGIG come from the germline V gene (reference sequence). The CDR3 totals 15 residues.

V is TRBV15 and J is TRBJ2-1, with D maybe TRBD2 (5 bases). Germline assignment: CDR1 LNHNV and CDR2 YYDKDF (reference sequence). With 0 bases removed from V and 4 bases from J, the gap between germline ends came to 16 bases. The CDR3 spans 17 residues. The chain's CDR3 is CATSRDTTGTGYNEQFF. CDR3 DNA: TGTGCCACCAGCAGAGACACCACCGGCACGGGGTACAATGAGCAGTTCTTC.

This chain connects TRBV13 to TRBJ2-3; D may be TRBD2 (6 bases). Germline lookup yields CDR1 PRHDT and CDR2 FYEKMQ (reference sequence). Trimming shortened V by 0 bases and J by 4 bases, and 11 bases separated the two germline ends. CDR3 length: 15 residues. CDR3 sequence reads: CASSLGGRTPDTQYF. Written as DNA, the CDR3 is TGTGCCAGCAGCTTAGGGGGGAGGACCCCAGATACGCAGTATTTT.

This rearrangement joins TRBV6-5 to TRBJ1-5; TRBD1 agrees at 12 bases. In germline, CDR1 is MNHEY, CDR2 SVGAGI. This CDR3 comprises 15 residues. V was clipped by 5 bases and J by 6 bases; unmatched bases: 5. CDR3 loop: CASSMGQGAGQPQHF. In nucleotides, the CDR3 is TGTGCCAGCAGTATGGGACAGGGGGCTGGTCAGCCCCAGCATTTT.

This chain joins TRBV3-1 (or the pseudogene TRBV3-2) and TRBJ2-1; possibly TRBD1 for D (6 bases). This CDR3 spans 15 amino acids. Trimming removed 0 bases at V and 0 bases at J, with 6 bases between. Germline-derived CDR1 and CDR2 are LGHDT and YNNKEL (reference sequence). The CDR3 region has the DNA TGTGCCAGCAGCCAAGAGGGGGCCTCCTACAATGAGCAGTTCTTC. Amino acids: CASSQEGASYNEQFF.

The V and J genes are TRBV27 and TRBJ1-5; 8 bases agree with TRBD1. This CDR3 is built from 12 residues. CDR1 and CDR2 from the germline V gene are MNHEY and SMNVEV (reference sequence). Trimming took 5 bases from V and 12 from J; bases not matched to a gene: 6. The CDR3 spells CASSPSRGRQHF. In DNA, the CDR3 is TGTGCCAGCAGTCCTAGCAGGGGGCGCCAGCATTTT.

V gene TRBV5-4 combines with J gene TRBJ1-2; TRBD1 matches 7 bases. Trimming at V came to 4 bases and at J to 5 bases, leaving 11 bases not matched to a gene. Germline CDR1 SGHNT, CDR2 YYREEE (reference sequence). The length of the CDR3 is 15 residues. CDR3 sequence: CASSPGTDLIYGYTF. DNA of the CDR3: TGTGCCAGCAGCCCTGGGACAGACCTTATTTATGGCTACACCTTC.

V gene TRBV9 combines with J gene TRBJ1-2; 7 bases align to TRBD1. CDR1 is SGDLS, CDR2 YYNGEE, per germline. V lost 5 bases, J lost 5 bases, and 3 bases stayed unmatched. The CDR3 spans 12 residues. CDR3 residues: CASSEGQYGYTF. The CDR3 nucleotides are TGTGCCAGCAGTGAGGGACAGTATGGCTACACCTTC.

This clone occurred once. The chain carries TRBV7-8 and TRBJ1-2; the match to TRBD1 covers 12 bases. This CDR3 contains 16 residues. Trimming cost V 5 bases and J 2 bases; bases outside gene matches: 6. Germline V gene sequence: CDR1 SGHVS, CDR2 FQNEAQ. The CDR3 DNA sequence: TGTGCCAGCAGCAAGGGACAGGGGGCCCAAAACTATGGCTACACCTTC. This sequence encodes CASSKGQGAQNYGYTF. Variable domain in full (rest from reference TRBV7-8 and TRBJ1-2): GAGVSQSPRYKVAKRGQDVALRCDPISGHVSLFWYQQALGQGPEFLTYFQNEAQLDKSGLPSDRFFAERPEGSVSTLKIQRTQQEDSAVYLCASSKGQGAQNYGYTFGSGTRLTVV.

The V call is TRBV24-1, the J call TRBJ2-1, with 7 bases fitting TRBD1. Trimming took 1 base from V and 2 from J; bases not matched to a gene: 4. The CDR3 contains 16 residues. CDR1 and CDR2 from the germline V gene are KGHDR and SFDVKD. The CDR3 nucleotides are TGTGCCACCAGTGATTTAAAAGGGGGCGCCTACAATGAGCAGTTCTTC. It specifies CATSDLKGGAYNEQFF.

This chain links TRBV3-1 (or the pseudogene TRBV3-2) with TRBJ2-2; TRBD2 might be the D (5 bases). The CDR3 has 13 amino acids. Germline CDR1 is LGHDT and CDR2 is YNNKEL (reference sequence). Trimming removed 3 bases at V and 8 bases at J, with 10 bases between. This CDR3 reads CASSQERRGELFF. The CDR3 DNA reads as TGTGCCAGCAGCCAGGAGAGGAGGGGGGAGCTGTTTTTT.

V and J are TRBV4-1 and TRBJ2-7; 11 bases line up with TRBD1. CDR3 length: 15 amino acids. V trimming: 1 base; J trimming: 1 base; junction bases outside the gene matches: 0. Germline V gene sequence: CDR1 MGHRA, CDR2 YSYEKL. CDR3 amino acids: CASSQGDRGSYEQYF. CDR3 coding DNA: TGCGCCAGCAGCCAAGGGGACAGGGGGTCCTACGAGCAGTACTTC.

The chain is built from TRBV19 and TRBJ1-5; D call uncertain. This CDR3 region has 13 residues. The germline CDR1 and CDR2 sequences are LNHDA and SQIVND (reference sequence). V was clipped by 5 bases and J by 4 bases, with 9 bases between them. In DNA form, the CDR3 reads TGTGCCAGTAGTCCCGACTGGAATCAGCCCCAGCATTTT. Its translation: CASSPDWNQPQHF.

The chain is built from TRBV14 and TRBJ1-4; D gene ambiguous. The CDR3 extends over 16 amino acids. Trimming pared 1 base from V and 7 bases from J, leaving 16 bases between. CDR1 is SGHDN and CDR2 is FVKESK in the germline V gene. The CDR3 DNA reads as TGTGCCAGCAGCCAAGGCCAGGAGGGCTTTGGTGAAAAACTGTTTTTT. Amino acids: CASSQGQEGFGEKLFF.

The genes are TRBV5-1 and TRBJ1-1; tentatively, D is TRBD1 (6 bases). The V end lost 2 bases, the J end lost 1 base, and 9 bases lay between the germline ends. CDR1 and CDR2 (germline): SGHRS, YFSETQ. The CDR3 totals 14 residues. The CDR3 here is CASSFTGRNTEAFF. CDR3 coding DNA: TGCGCCAGCAGCTTCACAGGGAGGAACACTGAAGCTTTCTTT.

CDR3: CASSLQSDTEAFF. CDR3 in DNA: TGTGCCAGCAGCTTACAGTCTGACACTGAAGCTTTCTTT. The V call is TRBV7-9, the J call TRBJ1-1; D remains ambiguous. This CDR3 comprises 13 residues. Deletions cut 2 bases from V and 3 bases from J, with 7 bases between. Germline CDR1 is SEHNR and CDR2 is FQNEAQ (reference sequence).

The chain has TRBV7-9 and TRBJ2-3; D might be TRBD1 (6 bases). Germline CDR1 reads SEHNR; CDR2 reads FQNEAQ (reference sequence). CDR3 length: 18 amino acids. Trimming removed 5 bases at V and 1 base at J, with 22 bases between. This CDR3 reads CASSPRDTYRPRTDTQYF. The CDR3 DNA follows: TGTGCCAGCAGCCCTCGGGACACTTATAGACCTCGCACAGATACGCAGTATTTT.

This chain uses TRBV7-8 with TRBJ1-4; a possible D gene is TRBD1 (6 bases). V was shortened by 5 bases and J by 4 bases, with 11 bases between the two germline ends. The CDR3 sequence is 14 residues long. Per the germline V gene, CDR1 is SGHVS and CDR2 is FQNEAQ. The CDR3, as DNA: TGTGCCAGCAGCCGAGGACAGAGTAATGAAAAACTGTTTTTT. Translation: CASSRGQSNEKLFF.

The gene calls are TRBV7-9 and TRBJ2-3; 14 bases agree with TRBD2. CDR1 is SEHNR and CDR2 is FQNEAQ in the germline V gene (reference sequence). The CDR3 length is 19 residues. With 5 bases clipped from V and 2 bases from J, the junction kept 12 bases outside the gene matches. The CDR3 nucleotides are TGTGCCAGCAGCCCCAGACTAGCGGGGGGGTTGTCGTCCACAGATACGCAGTATTTT. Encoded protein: CASSPRLAGGLSSTDTQYF. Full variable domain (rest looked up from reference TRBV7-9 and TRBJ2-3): DTGVSQNPRHKITKRGQNVTFRCDPISEHNRLYWYRQTLGQGPEFLTYFQNEAQLEKSRLLSDRFSAERPKGSFSTLEIQRTEQGDSAMYLCASSPRLAGGLSSTDTQYFGPGTRLTVL.